Reported below is one T cell receptor beta chain. Its specificity is not known. Profiling relied on immunoSEQ multiplex PCR, and the TCRdb table lists in-frame clones only, not all of them. The table has about 1.4 million clones, about 96% seen once. The data are from a study of shared clonotypes between healthy human individuals. General study results and limits: For naive CD4 cells, around 5% of clonotypes were shared across a few donors.

Germline-derived CDR1 and CDR2 are SNHLY and FYNNEI. The V end was cut by 7 bases, the J end by 5 bases, with 20 bases between. This CDR3 region has 15 residues. The rearrangement uses TRBV2 and TRBJ1-2; no reliable D call. Material for sequencing was naive CD4+ T cells sorted from blood. The subset was: CD45RA+ positively selected. The source of this sequence is a man aged 25-40 years in good health. The CDR3 bases are TGTGCCAGCACGTTGGAAACCGGGAAGATATATGGCTACACCTTC. Translated: CASTLETGKIYGYTF.